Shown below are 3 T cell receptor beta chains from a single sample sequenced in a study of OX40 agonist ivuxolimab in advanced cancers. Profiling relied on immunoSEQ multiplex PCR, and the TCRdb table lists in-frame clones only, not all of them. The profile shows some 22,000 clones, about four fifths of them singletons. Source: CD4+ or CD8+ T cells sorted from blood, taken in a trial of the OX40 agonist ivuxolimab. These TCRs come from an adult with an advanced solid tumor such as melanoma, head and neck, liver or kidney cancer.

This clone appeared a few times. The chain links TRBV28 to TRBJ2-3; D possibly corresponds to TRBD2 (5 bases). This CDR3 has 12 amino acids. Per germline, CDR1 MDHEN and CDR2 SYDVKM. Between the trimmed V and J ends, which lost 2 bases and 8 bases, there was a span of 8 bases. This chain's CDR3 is CASSLEGSTQYF. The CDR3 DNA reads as TGTGCCAGCAGTTTAGAGGGTAGTACGCAGTATTTT.

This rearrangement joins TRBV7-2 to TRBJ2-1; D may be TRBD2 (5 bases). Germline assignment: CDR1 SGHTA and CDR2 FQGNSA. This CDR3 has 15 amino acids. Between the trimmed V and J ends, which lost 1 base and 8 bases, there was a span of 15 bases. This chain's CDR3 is CASSLDLARGDEQFF. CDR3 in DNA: TGTGCCAGCAGCTTAGATCTAGCACGGGGTGATGAGCAGTTCTTC. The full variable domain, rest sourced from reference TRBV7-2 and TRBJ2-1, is GAGVSQSPSNKVTEKGKDVELRCDPISGHTALYWYRQSLGQGLEFLIYFQGNSAPDKSGLPSDRFSAERTGGSVSTLTIQRTQQEDSAVYLCASSLDLARGDEQFFGPGTRLTVL.

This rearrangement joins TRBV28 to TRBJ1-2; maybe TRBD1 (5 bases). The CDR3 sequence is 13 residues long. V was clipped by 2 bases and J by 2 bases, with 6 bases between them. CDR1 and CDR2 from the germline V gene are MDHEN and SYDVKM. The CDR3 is CASSLKGNYGYTF. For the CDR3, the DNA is TGTGCCAGCAGTTTAAAGGGGAACTATGGCTACACCTTC.